This is a list of T cell receptor beta chains from one sample in a study of T cells in Graves' hyperthyroidism and ophthalmopathy. TCRdb redid the calling of the multiplex PCR reads with MiXCR, one entry per CDR3 protein. The sample carries about 400,000 distinct CDR3 sequences, more than 13% recorded once. The sequenced sample consisted of blood. Source of these receptors: a man aged 45-65 years with Graves' ophthalmopathy. The CDR3 runs from the conserved cysteine through the conserved F or W. A D gene is named only where the DNA matches it firmly. Only some rows state a clone size, as once, few, many or a class for expanded clones.

size,J,D,V,DNA,CDR3
NA,TRBJ1-2,TRBD1,TRBV6-2/TRBV6-3,TGTGCCAGCAGACCAGGACAGGCGGCTTCCGATGGCTACACCTTC,CASRPGQAASDGYTF
few,TRBJ1-1,TRBD1,TRBV7-9,TGTGCCAGCAGTCCTCGGACAGGTCGAGGCCGCGACACTGAAGCTTTCTTT,CASSPRTGRGRDTEAFF
many,TRBJ2-7,NA,TRBV9,TGTGCCAGCAGCGTAGGGGTAAGCTCCTACGAGCAGTACTTC,CASSVGVSSYEQYF
many,TRBJ1-1,NA,TRBV11-2,TGTGCCAGCAGCTTAAACCCCGGGCAGAATATGAACACTGAAGCTTTCTTT,CASSLNPGQNMNTEAFF
NA,TRBJ2-1,NA,TRBV2,TGTGCCAGCACCGGGGCGGCCGAGCAGTTCTTC,CASTGAAEQFF
NA,TRBJ2-7,NA,TRBV4-1,TGCGCCAGCAGCCAAGATCCGCCAGGGAGCTCCTACGAGCAGTACTTC,CASSQDPPGSSYEQYF
many,TRBJ2-5,TRBD2,TRBV3-1,TGTGCCAGCAGCCAAGGATCATTACGGGAGGGAGTGGAGACCCAGTACTTC,CASSQGSLREGVETQYF
NA,TRBJ2-5,NA,TRBV28,TGTGCCAGCACCCAAGCCACCCCCCTTAGGAGGGAGACCCAGTACTTC,CASTQATPLRRETQYF
many,TRBJ2-7,NA,TRBV3-1,TGTGCCAGCAGCGACAGCTTGTACGAGCAGTACTTC,CASSDSLYEQYF
few,TRBJ2-4,NA,TRBV18,TGTGCCAGCTCACAGGCCAAAAACATTCAGTACTTC,CASSQAKNIQYF